This TCR beta chain was sequenced for a study of vaccination and CD4 T cells after COVID-19. Across the whole study: Two Hispanic individuals were among six male and four female convalescent patients. Whole-study findings and limits: A median 86.3% of convalescent patients' SARS-CoV-2-reactive clones emerged only after vaccination. Spike mono-reactivity was found in 304 of the 307 vaccine-specific clones identified in convalescent patients.

The CDR3 totals 16 residues. The V and J ends lost 0 bases and 3 bases, in that order; junction bases with no gene match: 2. The germline V gene has CDR1 SGHRS and CDR2 YFSETQ. Treatment: 10-day PBMC culture with coronavirus spike peptide pools or control peptides (ViraFEST assay). The Oncomine TCR Beta short-read assay was applied to DNA of cultured CD4+ T cells. TCRdb reprocessed the PCR reads with MiXCR, giving one entry per CDR3 protein. The sample lists some 11,000 distinct CDR3 sequences, roughly half occurring once. Notes on this clonotype: The target antigen is unknown.

This chain uses TRBV5-1 with TRBJ2-3; TRBD2 agrees at 12 bases. This clonotype was obtained from a human donor who had recovered from COVID-19. Sequenced material: CD4+ T cells from blood, cultured in vitro. CDR3 region: CASSLALAGGTDTQYF. In nucleotides, the CDR3 is TGCGCCAGCAGCTTGGCGCTAGCGGGAGGGACAGATACGCAGTATTTT. Filled out from reference TRBV5-1 and TRBJ2-3, the complete variable domain reads KAGVTQTPRYLIKTRGQQVTLSCSPISGHRSVSWYQQTPGQGLQFLFEYFSETQRNKGNFPGRFSGRQFSNSRSEMNVSTLELGDSALYLCASSLALAGGTDTQYFGPGTRLTVL.